This passage covers 7 T cell receptor beta chains from one sample sequenced in a study of T cell responses to AZD1222 COVID-19 vaccine. The method was immunoSEQ multiplex PCR; TCRdb's version includes in-frame clones alone and lacks a portion of them. Of around 99,000 clones detected, about 90% appear once; the ten largest clones hold roughly 9%. Sequencing was performed on peripheral blood, taken 28 days after the second AZD1222 dose. The receptors originated from an adult who received the AZD1222 COVID-19 vaccine.

In this sample, this clone turned up once. The chain carries TRBV15 and TRBJ1-1; D is unclear. Trimming removed 2 bases at V and 1 base at J, with 14 bases between. Germline values: CDR1 LNHNV, CDR2 YYDKDF (reference sequence). The CDR3 sequence is 16 residues long. Here the CDR3 DNA reads TGTGCCACCAGCAGACGCTCTTATTACGAGAACACTGAAGCTTTCTTT. This gives the protein CATSRRSYYENTEAFF. Full variable domain (missing parts from reference TRBV15 and TRBJ1-1): DAMVIQNPRYQVTQFGKPVTLSCSQTLNHNVMYWYQQKSSQAPKLLFHYYDKDFNNEADTPDNFQSRRPNTSFCFLDIRSPGLGDTAMYLCATSRRSYYENTEAFFGQGTRLTVV.

In DNA, the CDR3 is TGTGCCAGCAGGGGGAGAACGCAGTATTTT. Translating gives CASRGRTQYF. The V gene is TRBV6-5, the J gene TRBJ2-3; perhaps TRBD2 as D (5 bases). The CDR3 loop spans 10 amino acids. Germline CDR1 MNHEY, CDR2 SVGAGI. V lost 6 bases to trimming and J lost 9 bases, with 7 bases between them.

The rearrangement uses TRBV27 and TRBJ2-7, with a possible D match to TRBD1 (6 bases). Germline CDR1 reads MNHEY; CDR2 reads SMNVEV (reference sequence). The CDR3 spans 17 residues. Trimming pared 3 bases from V and 2 bases from J, leaving 20 bases between. CDR3 amino acids: CASSLKVLPAGAYEQYF. The CDR3 DNA reads as TGTGCCAGCAGTTTGAAGGTACTTCCGGCAGGGGCCTACGAGCAGTACTTC.

This clone occurred a few times. This chain links TRBV5-1 with TRBJ2-5; maybe TRBD2 (6 bases). This CDR3 has 15 residues. The germline gives CDR1 SGHRS, CDR2 YFSETQ. Trimming stripped 0 bases from V and 2 bases from J, with 11 bases between. The CDR3 region is CASSLVGGIQETQYF. CDR3 nucleotide sequence: TGCGCCAGCAGCTTGGTGGGGGGTATACAAGAGACCCAGTACTTC.

This clone showed up just once. The rearrangement links TRBV24-1 to TRBJ2-5; 7 bases are a match to TRBD1. The germline CDR1 and CDR2 sequences are KGHDR and SFDVKD. V dropped 2 bases and J dropped 2; count of bases not matched to a gene: 7. The CDR3 is made up of 16 amino acids. The CDR3 region has the DNA TGTGCCACCAGTGATTCTAACAGGGGACCTCAAGAGACCCAGTACTTC. As protein: CATSDSNRGPQETQYF.

The chain joins TRBV7-3 to TRBJ2-7, with a weak D call TRBD1 (5 bases). The V and J ends lost 2 bases and 0 bases respectively, with 20 bases between them. Germline CDR1 SGHTA, CDR2 FQGTGA. This CDR3 spans 18 amino acids. The CDR3 sequence is CASSLYSLPREVSYEQYF. The DNA for the CDR3 is TGTGCCAGCAGCTTATATTCCCTACCCAGGGAAGTCTCCTACGAGCAGTACTTC. Full variable domain (missing parts from reference TRBV7-3 and TRBJ2-7): GAGVSQTPSNKVTEKGKYVELRCDPISGHTALYWYRQSLGQGPEFLIYFQGTGAADDSGLPNDRFFAVRPEGSVSTLKIQRTERGDSAVYLCASSLYSLPREVSYEQYFGPGTRLTVT.

This clone is a singleton in its sample. The chain combines TRBV13 with TRBJ1-1; 8 bases agree with TRBD1. J gave up 4 bases and V 5 bases, and 18 bases lay outside the gene matches. Looked up from germline, CDR1 is PRHDT and CDR2 is FYEKMQ (reference sequence). This CDR3 has 18 amino acids. CDR3 in DNA: TGTGCCAGCAGCCCAAGTGGGGCTACAGGGGGACAGTTCACTGAAGCTTTCTTT. Amino acids: CASSPSGATGGQFTEAFF.